This TCR beta chain was sequenced in a study of blood T cell repertoires in COVID-19 (dated by TCRdb to the early 2020s). Some background on the complete study: Samples from collaborators originated in the United States, Italy and Spain and spanned both the acute and convalescent phases of COVID-19. The prospective study material was composed of cDNA or gDNA derived from T cells, B-cell-depleted T cells, or PBMCs. Deeply sampled blood TCRbeta repertoires from subjects exposed to, actively infected with, or recovered from COVID-19 were included in the dataset. The repertoires were made available in a free public database intended to serve as a resource for research on the immune response to SARS-CoV-2. Samples were obtained from the ongoing ImmuneRACE study (first 160 participants) and from over 1,000 subjects provided by 6 global collaborators. Nearly every sample came with metadata listing a de-identified subject ID, COVID-19 status, age in years and sex. Where available, HLA class I and class II types were taken from metadata supplied by the sample provider and were not determined by assay-based typing. On the study overall, not on this receptor specifically: The amount of clinical and demographic metadata varied by source and participant and was provided uncurated.

TCRbeta CDR3 regions were amplified from genomic DNA using the immunoSEQ Assay, a bias-controlled multiplex PCR. Under the source paper's analysis protocol: Within the assay, amplification of reference gene primers was used to estimate how many nucleated cells each sample contained. To quantify the absolute abundance of each unique TCRbeta CDR3 rearrangement, sequence reads were collapsed and filtered. Productive Simpson clonality was computed per sample as the square root of Simpson's diversity index over productive rearrangements. TCRdb stores this immuneACCESS table with in-frame sequences only. Part of the clones is absent; in the studies checked, under half of the shortfall reflects unresolved V genes, and no reason is known for the rest. V and J calls and clone size are copied from that table; D and trimming were computed from the DNA. Counted in this sample were a few hundred thousand clones; around 85% of them appeared once. 2.5% to 3% of the sample goes to the ten largest clones.

Concerning this clone: What this receptor recognizes is not known. Per-base qualities were not stored, and no clone one base away is much larger.

Enrolling through a virtual design, the prospective study's participants ranged in age from roughly 18 to 90 years and lived across roughly 24 United States geographic areas. Cohort assignment in the prospective study relied on participant-reported clinical history from a screening survey and a study questionnaire. Recovered participants in ImmuneRACE Cohort 3 were defined as having two consecutive negative NP/OP PCR tests, clearance from a healthcare professional, or resolution of symptoms. Each participant in the prospective study had whole blood, serum and a nasopharyngeal or oropharyngeal swab collected by mobile phlebotomists. Over a 2-month period, participants in the prospective study had the option of providing additional blood draws and questionnaires. Before DNA extraction, prospective study blood samples were shipped either frozen or at room temperature. The CDR3 numbers 17 residues from cysteine through phenylalanine. Just the 51-base CDR3 DNA is kept, in frame starting at base 1.

The V gene is TRBV21-1 and the J gene is TRBJ2-5; TRBD2 is the table's D call and was not checked against the DNA. TRBV21-1 is noted as a pseudogene. The material sequenced was PBMCs or T cells enriched from blood (not recorded which). The origin of this receptor is a woman aged 50 to 60 who had recovered from COVID-19. The CDR3 corresponds to CASSKPVDGGRAETQYF. The nucleotide sequence reads TGTGCCAGCAGCAAACCGGTCGATGGAGGGAGGGCGGAGACCCAGTACTTC.